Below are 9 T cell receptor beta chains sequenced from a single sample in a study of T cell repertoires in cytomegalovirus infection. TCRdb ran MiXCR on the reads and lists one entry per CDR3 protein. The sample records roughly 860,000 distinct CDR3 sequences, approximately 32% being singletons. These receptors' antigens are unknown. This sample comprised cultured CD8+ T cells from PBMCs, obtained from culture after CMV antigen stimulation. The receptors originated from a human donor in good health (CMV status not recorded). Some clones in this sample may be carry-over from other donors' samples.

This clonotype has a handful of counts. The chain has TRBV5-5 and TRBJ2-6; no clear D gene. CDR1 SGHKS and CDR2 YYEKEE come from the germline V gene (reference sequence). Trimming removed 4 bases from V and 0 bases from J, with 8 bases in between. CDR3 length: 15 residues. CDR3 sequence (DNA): TGTGCCAGCAGCGTGTCAGACTCTGGGGCCAACGTCCTGACTTTC. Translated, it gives CASSVSDSGANVLTF. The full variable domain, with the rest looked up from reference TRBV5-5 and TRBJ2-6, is DAGVTQSPTHLIKTRGQQVTLRCSPISGHKSVSWYQQVLGQGPQFIFQYYEKEERGRGNFPDRFSARQFPNYSSELNVNALLLGDSALYLCASSVSDSGANVLTFGAGSRLTVL.

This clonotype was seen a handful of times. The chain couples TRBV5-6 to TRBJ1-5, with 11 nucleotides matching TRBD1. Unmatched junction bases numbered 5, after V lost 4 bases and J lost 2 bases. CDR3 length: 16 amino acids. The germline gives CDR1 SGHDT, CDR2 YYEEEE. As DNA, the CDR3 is TGTGCCAGCAGCCCCGGGACAGGGGGAGGCAATCAGCCCCAGCATTTT. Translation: CASSPGTGGGNQPQHF.

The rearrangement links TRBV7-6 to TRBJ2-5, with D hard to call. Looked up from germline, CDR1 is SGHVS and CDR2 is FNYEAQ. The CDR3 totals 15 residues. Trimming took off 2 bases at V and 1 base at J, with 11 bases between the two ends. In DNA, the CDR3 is TGTGCCAGCAGCTTACAGCCAGACTTCCAAGAGACCCAGTACTTC. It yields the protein CASSLQPDFQETQYF.

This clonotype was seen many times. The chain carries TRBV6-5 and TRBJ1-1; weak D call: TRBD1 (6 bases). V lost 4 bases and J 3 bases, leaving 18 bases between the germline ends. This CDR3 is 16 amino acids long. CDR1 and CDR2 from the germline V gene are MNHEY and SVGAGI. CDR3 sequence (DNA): TGTGCCAGCAGTTTTTCCACGGGGGCCCGATACACTGAAGCTTTCTTT. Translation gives CASSFSTGARYTEAFF.

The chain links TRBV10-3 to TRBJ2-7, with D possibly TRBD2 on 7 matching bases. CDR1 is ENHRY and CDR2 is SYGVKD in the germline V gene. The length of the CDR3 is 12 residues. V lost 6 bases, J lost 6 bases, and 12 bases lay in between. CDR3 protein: CAIRKGGGEQYV. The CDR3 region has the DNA TGTGCCATCAGAAAGGGGGGGGGCGAGCAGTACGTC.

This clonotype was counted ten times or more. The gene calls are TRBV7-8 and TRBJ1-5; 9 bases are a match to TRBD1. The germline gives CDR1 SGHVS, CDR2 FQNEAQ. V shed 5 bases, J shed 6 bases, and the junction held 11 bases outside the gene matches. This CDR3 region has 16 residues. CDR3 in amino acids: CASSAKMDRGSQPQHF. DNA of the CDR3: TGTGCCAGCAGCGCCAAGATGGACAGGGGATCTCAGCCCCAGCATTTT.

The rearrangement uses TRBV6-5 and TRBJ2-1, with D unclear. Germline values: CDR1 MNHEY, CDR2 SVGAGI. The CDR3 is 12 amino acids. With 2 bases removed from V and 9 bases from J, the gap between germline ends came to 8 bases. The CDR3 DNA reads TGTGCCAGCAGTTACAACGTGGGTGAGCAGTTCTTC. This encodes CASSYNVGEQFF.

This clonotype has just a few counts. The CDR3 loop is CASSYGTFYEQYV. The CDR3 DNA is TGTGCCAGCAGTTACGGCACGTTCTACGAGCAGTACGTC. This chain connects TRBV6-2 or TRBV6-3 to TRBJ2-7; D unclear. This CDR3 is 13 amino acids long. The V end was cut by 2 bases, the J end by 3 bases, with 8 bases between. In germline, CDR1 is MNHEY, CDR2 SVGEGT.

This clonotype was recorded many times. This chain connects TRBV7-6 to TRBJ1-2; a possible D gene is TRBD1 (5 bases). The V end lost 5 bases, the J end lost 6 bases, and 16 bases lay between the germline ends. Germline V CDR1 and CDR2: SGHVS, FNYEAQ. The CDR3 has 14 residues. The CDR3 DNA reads TGTGCCAGCAGCCTCCCTGGGGCTCCCCATGGCTACACCTTC. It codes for CASSLPGAPHGYTF.